These 21 T cell receptor beta chains share one sample of origin, sequenced in a study of early T cells in non-severe SARS-CoV-2 infection. TCRdb re-called the 5' RACE reads with MiXCR, one entry per CDR3 protein. This sample has some 45,000 distinct CDR3 sequences, with about 4% found just once. What was sequenced was whole blood. These receptors were collected from an adult who was a healthcare worker with PCR-confirmed SARS-CoV-2 infection or an uninfected control (not recorded which).

This clonotype was seen at least ten times. The V call is TRBV7-3, the J call TRBJ2-7; 7 bases are shared with TRBD2. The trim removed 1 base at V and 4 bases at J, leaving 7 bases unmatched. This CDR3 is built from 15 residues. Germline CDR1 is SGHTA and CDR2 is FQGTGA. The CDR3 nucleotides are TGTGCCAGCAGCTTAAGAGGTGGGCGGGAGTACGAGCAGTACTTC. Protein product: CASSLRGGREYEQYF. Variable domain in full (rest from reference TRBV7-3 and TRBJ2-7): GAGVSQTPSNKVTEKGKYVELRCDPISGHTALYWYRQSLGQGPEFLIYFQGTGAADDSGLPNDRFFAVRPEGSVSTLKIQRTERGDSAVYLCASSLRGGREYEQYFGPGTRLTVT.

This clonotype occurred many times. A read error is likely here: a far larger clone is one base away. This chain connects TRBV5-1 to TRBJ1-1; D perhaps matches TRBD1 (6 bases). This CDR3 has 13 residues. Per germline, CDR1 SGHRS and CDR2 YFSETQ. As DNA, the CDR3 is TGTGCCAGCAGCCAACAGGGGAACACTGAAGCTTTCTTT. Its translation is CASSQQGNTEAFF.

This clonotype was observed many times. V usage is TRBV19 and J usage is TRBJ2-1; 11 bases agree with TRBD1. The CDR3 is 16 residues long. The ends lost 4 bases at V and 8 bases at J; junction bases unmatched: 10. CDR1 is LNHDA, CDR2 SQIVND, per germline (reference sequence). In nucleotides, the CDR3 is TGTGCCAGTAGTACCACGTTGGGACAGGGGGTCTATGAGCAGTTCTTC. Translation gives CASSTTLGQGVYEQFF.

The table lists this clonotype with a few counts. The chain links TRBV6-6 to TRBJ1-1; no clear D gene. This CDR3 contains 13 residues. The germline gives CDR1 MNHNY, CDR2 SVGAGI (reference sequence). With 2 bases removed from V and 3 bases from J, the gap between germline ends came to 7 bases. This chain's CDR3 is CASSYRSDTEAFF. Here the CDR3 DNA reads TGTGCCAGCAGTTACAGGTCGGACACTGAAGCTTTCTTT.

This clonotype was recorded many times. The V gene is TRBV7-6, the J gene TRBJ1-1; a possible D gene is TRBD1 (5 bases). Germline lookup yields CDR1 SGHVS and CDR2 FNYEAQ. This CDR3 contains 14 residues. Trimming removed 3 bases from V and 4 bases from J, with 12 bases in between. This CDR3 is CASSLDGAVTEAFF. The CDR3 DNA reads TGTGCCAGCAGCTTGGACGGGGCGGTCACTGAAGCTTTCTTT. The entire variable domain, with the rest obtained from reference TRBV7-6 and TRBJ1-1, is as follows: GAGVSQSPRYKVTKRGQDVALRCDPISGHVSLYWYRQALGQGPEFLTYFNYEAQQDKSGLPNDRFSAERPEGSISTLTIQRTEQRDSAMYRCASSLDGAVTEAFFGQGTRLTVV.

There are many counts of this clonotype. This chain uses TRBV20-1 with TRBJ2-3; tentative D call: TRBD2 (5 bases). CDR3 size: 18 residues. Germline-derived CDR1 and CDR2 are DFQATT and SNEGSKA (reference sequence). Trimming pared 4 bases from V and 3 bases from J, leaving 26 bases between. CDR3 loop: CSAKGVSPVVFGTDTQYF. The CDR3 bases are TGCAGTGCTAAGGGAGTCAGCCCCGTGGTATTTGGTACAGATACGCAGTATTTT.

The table lists this clonotype with many counts. The chain carries TRBV6-5 and TRBJ2-2; D gene ambiguous. The germline V gene has CDR1 MNHEY and CDR2 SVGAGI. Between the trimmed V and J ends, which lost 6 bases and 0 bases, there was a span of 14 bases. This CDR3 region has 16 residues. The CDR3 spells CASSPLPPPNTGELFF. The CDR3 bases are TGTGCCAGCAGCCCCCTTCCTCCACCGAACACCGGGGAGCTGTTTTTT.

This clonotype came up many times. This chain uses TRBV5-5 with TRBJ2-3, with a possible D match to TRBD1 (5 bases). This CDR3 contains 15 residues. V gave up 0 bases and J gave up 4 bases, with 12 bases separating them. Per the germline V gene, CDR1 is SGHKS and CDR2 is YYEKEE (reference sequence). This CDR3 is CASSLVGAPADTQYF. The CDR3 nucleotides read TGTGCCAGCAGCTTGGTAGGGGCCCCCGCAGATACGCAGTATTTT.

This clonotype was seen a single time. The V gene is TRBV6-2 or TRBV6-3, the J gene TRBJ2-7; the match to TRBD1 covers 7 bases. The ends lost 5 bases at V and 3 bases at J; junction bases unmatched: 10. CDR1 MNHEY and CDR2 SVGEGT come from the germline V gene. CDR3 length equals 15 residues. CDR3 coding DNA: TGTGCCAGCAGTGATCCGGGACAGAGATTCTACGAGCAGTACTTC. Protein sequence: CASSDPGQRFYEQYF.

This clonotype was observed many times. The J gene is TRBJ2-7, the V gene TRBV7-9; weak D call: TRBD1 (5 bases). The CDR3 length is 13 residues. Germline assignment: CDR1 SEHNR and CDR2 FQNEAQ (reference sequence). Trimming left V 1 base short and J 2 bases short, with 6 bases between. CDR3 sequence reads: CASSLGGPYEQYF. In DNA, the CDR3 is TGTGCCAGCAGCTTAGGGGGCCCCTACGAGCAGTACTTC. Supplemented by reference TRBV7-9 and TRBJ2-7, the full variable domain reads DTGVSQNPRHKITKRGQNVTFRCDPISEHNRLYWYRQTLGQGPEFLTYFQNEAQLEKSRLLSDRFSAERPKGSFSTLEIQRTEQGDSAMYLCASSLGGPYEQYFGPGTRLTVT.

This clonotype was counted many times. The rearrangement links TRBV7-9 to TRBJ2-7; no firm D call. Germline assignment: CDR1 SEHNR and CDR2 FQNEAQ (reference sequence). The V and J ends lost 1 base and 3 bases respectively, with 19 bases between them. The CDR3 length is 17 residues. The CDR3 bases are TGTGCCAGCAGCTTAGAGGGATTTGCCTTGACCGACTACGAGCAGTACTTC. This gives the protein CASSLEGFALTDYEQYF.

This clonotype was observed at least ten times. This chain joins TRBV29-1 and TRBJ2-5; no clear D gene. V was clipped by 7 bases and J by 4 bases, with 19 bases between them. Germline loops: CDR1 SQVTM, CDR2 ANQGSEA. CDR3 length: 14 amino acids. CDR3 amino acids: CSGGSVTSGETQYF. The DNA of the CDR3 is TGCAGCGGTGGGTCGGTGACGTCGGGAGAGACCCAGTACTTC.

This clonotype was seen ten or more times. V and J are TRBV7-9 and TRBJ1-1; a weak D match, TRBD1 (5 bases). The CDR3 has 15 amino acids. Germline CDR1 reads SEHNR; CDR2 reads FQNEAQ (reference sequence). The ends were cut back, 6 bases at V and 4 bases at J, with 18 bases in the middle. CDR3 amino acids: CASSLSSTGGTEAFF. The CDR3 coding sequence is TGTGCCAGCAGTCTTAGCAGTACGGGGGGCACTGAAGCTTTCTTT.

This clonotype occurred many times. The CDR3 nucleotides read TGCGCCAGCAGTGGTCAGGGGGATGGAAAACTGTTTTTT. This codes for CASSGQGDGKLFF. This chain uses TRBV10-2 with TRBJ1-4; 7 bases are shared with TRBD1. CDR1 and CDR2 from the germline V gene are WSHSY and SAAADI. After removal of 4 bases from V and 10 bases from J, the junction contained 6 bases not matched to a gene. This CDR3 has 13 amino acids.

This clonotype was counted at least ten times. CDR3 region: CASSSTQGWETQYF. CDR3 nucleotide sequence: TGTGCCAGCAGCTCCACACAGGGTTGGGAGACCCAGTACTTC. This sequence joins TRBV7-9 and TRBJ2-5; D perhaps matches TRBD1 (6 bases). This CDR3 is built from 14 residues. Germline CDR1 SEHNR, CDR2 FQNEAQ (reference sequence). V lost 4 bases to trimming and J lost 5 bases, with 14 bases between them.

This clonotype was counted ten times or more. The chain is built from TRBV7-3 and TRBJ2-1; the D call may be TRBD1 or TRBD2 (6 bases each). This CDR3 is 13 amino acids long. From germline, CDR1 is SGHTA and CDR2 FQGTGA. The V end lost 2 bases, the J end lost 15 bases, and 17 bases lay between the germline ends. This CDR3 reads CASSLERGRHRFF. As DNA, the CDR3 is TGTGCCAGCAGCTTAGAACGGGGGCGCCACCGGTTCTTC.

Many counts were recorded for this clonotype. J is TRBJ2-3 and V is TRBV27, with unresolved D. V lost 4 bases and J 0 bases, leaving 14 bases between the germline ends. CDR1 and CDR2 (germline): MNHEY, SMNVEV (reference sequence). The CDR3 has 16 amino acids. CDR3 sequence: CASSWSAIQSTDTQYF. The CDR3 bases are TGTGCCAGCAGTTGGAGCGCGATCCAAAGCACAGATACGCAGTATTTT.

The rearrangement joins TRBV29-1 to TRBJ2-7; 12 bases are shared with TRBD2. There are 16 residues in the CDR3. V shed 4 bases, J shed 4 bases, and the junction held 11 bases outside the gene matches. CDR1 and CDR2 from the germline V gene are SQVTM and ANQGSEA. The CDR3 reads CSVVGVRLAGGYEQYF. CDR3 bases: TGCAGCGTTGTGGGAGTTCGGCTAGCGGGGGGGTACGAGCAGTACTTC.

Written as DNA, the CDR3 is TGTGCCAGCAGGTCACAGGGGCCCCGGTACGAGCAGTACTTC. This sequence encodes CASRSQGPRYEQYF. The genes are TRBV6-5 and TRBJ2-7; 7 bases align to TRBD1. Unmatched junction bases numbered 9, after V lost 6 bases and J lost 4 bases. The CDR3 has 14 amino acids. Germline CDR1 and CDR2: MNHEY and SVGAGI.

This clonotype was picked up a small number of times. The J gene is TRBJ2-7, the V gene TRBV7-9; TRBD2 might be the D (5 bases). The V gene lost 5 bases and the J gene lost 2 bases, with 13 bases spanning the gap. From germline, CDR1 is SEHNR and CDR2 FQNEAQ (reference sequence). The CDR3 length is 14 residues. The CDR3 nucleotides are TGTGCCAGCAGCCAGTTTTCGACTACCTACGAGCAGTACTTC. Amino acids: CASSQFSTTYEQYF.

This clonotype was observed at least ten times. The chain uses TRBV11-2 and TRBJ2-3; tentatively, D is TRBD1 (6 bases). This CDR3 is built from 17 residues. Germline assignment: CDR1 SGHAT and CDR2 FQNNGV. The V end lost 0 bases, the J end lost 5 bases, and 18 bases lay between the germline ends. CDR3 sequence: CASSLERGRGQRDTQYF. CDR3 sequence (DNA): TGTGCCAGCAGCTTAGAAAGGGGCAGGGGCCAAAGAGATACGCAGTATTTT. The variable domain in full, completed from reference TRBV11-2 and TRBJ2-3, reads EAGVAQSPRYKIIEKRQSVAFWCNPISGHATLYWYQQILGQGPKLLIQFQNNGVVDDSQLPKDRFSAERLKGVDSTLKIQPAKLEDSAVYLCASSLERGRGQRDTQYFGPGTRLTVL.